This T cell receptor beta chain is drawn from a study of blood T cells in healthy people across ages (dated by TCRdb to about 2015). Turning to the overall study: In model experiments, template switching captured roughly one uniquely barcoded TCR beta cDNA molecule for every two T cells. Using the same blood draw, the study looked at two additional independent replicas of 1 million unique cDNA reads for two donors, one aged 18 to 30 and the other aged 80 or older. The study measured age-related changes in TCR beta repertoire diversity using deep sequencing normalized with unique cDNA molecular identifiers. To avoid experimental bias, donors of different ages were distributed randomly across sequencing lanes. Donors were grouped into four age groups: young (average roughly 15 years), middle-aged (around 39), aged (around 60) and long-lived (roughly 80). Results the study describes overall, beyond this receptor: Observed TCR beta diversity per million T cells fell roughly linearly with age, and a significant reduction was already apparent by age approximately 40. Estimates of total diversity based on one million sequenced T cells were considered lower bounds and underestimates. Compared with the aged group, more naive CD4+ T cells, fewer expanded clones and increased TCR diversity were shown by the long-lived group, suggesting age selection. Donor CMV infection status was unknown, potentially confounding age-related changes in expanded clonotypes. A strong correlation was found between observed TCR beta diversity and the percentage of naive T cells measured by flow cytometry. Since profiling was done on bulk unsorted PBMCs, naive and antigen-experienced compartments could not be conclusively compared.

The donors were some 36 Caucasian individuals from Russia, aged roughly 6 to 100 years, who were systemically healthy. Each donor gave ten milliliters of peripheral blood, drawn into EDTA-treated Vacutainer tubes. PBMCs were isolated by Ficoll-Paque density-gradient centrifugation, with at least 6 million obtained per sample. Total RNA, at least 5.5 micrograms per sample, was extracted from PBMCs with Trizol reagent. For every donor, an aliquot of PBMCs went through flow cytometry to measure the percentages of naive CD45RAhigh/CD27high T cells. This clonotype was picked up a small number of times. Its antigen is not yet known. No quality values exist for individual bases; no much larger clone is one base distant. Here V drops 0 bases and J drops 4 bases, and the junction holds 3 bases not matched to any gene. The CDR3 has 15 amino acids, counting the end cysteine and phenylalanine. Only the CDR3 DNA is retained, 45 bases long and in frame from the first base. CDR1 ENHRY and CDR2 SYGVKD are derived from the germline V gene.

Library prep was done by 5' RACE. The sample was run on an Illumina HiSeq 2500. A second PCR of about 6 to 11 cycles was run with a J-beta primer mix and a sample-barcoded 5' primer. A template-switch 5' adaptor carrying 12 random nucleotides introduced a unique molecular identifier onto each TCR beta cDNA molecule. Each sample yielded at least 3 million CDR3-containing paired-end reads. All of the RNA was converted into first-strand cDNA using the Mint cDNA synthesis kit, with a TRBC-specific oligonucleotide serving as the primer. Following uracil-DNA glycosylase treatment, a first 18-cycle PCR with universal primers M1SS and BC2_uni_R was performed on all cDNA. In the authors' own workflow: For normalization, 1 million high-quality reads were randomly selected from each sample, with every read carrying a distinct molecular identifier. Instead of being binned into consensus sequences, reads with shared molecular identifiers were discarded. MiTCR, run with a Q25 quality threshold and the strictest error-elimination algorithm, handled CDR3 identification, clonotype clustering and error correction. A nonparametric unseen species model with Euler transformation was used to estimate a lower bound on total TCR beta diversity. The raw public data were reprocessed by TCRdb itself: fastp quality trimming at Q25, MiXCR clonotype calling, in-frame beta chains only. CDR3 protein duplicates are merged, each entry listing the most common genes and DNA. The V and J calls follow TCRdb's processing rather than the paper's. The sample table lists approximately 730,000 distinct CDR3 sequences, roughly 50% of them with a count of one. About 38% of the sample goes to the ten largest clones.

The V and J segments used are TRBV10-3 and TRBJ1-5, with 7 bases aligning to TRBD1. The TCR originated in a man of 80 years or more in good health. The sequencing input was blood. The CDR3 protein sequence reads: CAISESDRSNQPQHF. The nucleotides are TGTGCCATCAGTGAGTCGGACAGGAGTAATCAGCCCCAGCATTTT.